Listed here are 18 T cell receptor beta chains from one sample, sequenced in a study of chronic HIV infection and antiretroviral therapy. TCRdb passed the 5' RACE reads through MiXCR, listing each CDR3 protein once. The sample lists around 31,000 distinct CDR3 sequences; more than 7.5% were seen once. Sequencing was performed on peripheral blood. These receptors were taken from an adult who had HIV and had not received antiretroviral therapy, or was an uninfected healthy control (not recorded which).

The V gene is TRBV3-1, the J gene TRBJ2-7; 9 positions agree with TRBD1. V trimming: 0 bases; J trimming: 2 bases; junction bases outside the gene matches: 5. The CDR3 is made up of 16 amino acids. Germline CDR1 LGHDT, CDR2 YNNKEL (reference sequence). The CDR3 DNA follows: TGTGCCAGCAGCCAAGATAGGGGGACAGGGACCTACGAGCAGTACTTC. Protein sequence: CASSQDRGTGTYEQYF.

This clonotype was counted only a few times. J is TRBJ1-2 and V is TRBV5-4; 7 nucleotides align to TRBD1. J was trimmed by 6 bases and V by 6 bases; bases with no gene match: 8. The CDR3 extends over 13 amino acids. Germline V lookup: CDR1 SGHNT, CDR2 YYREEE (reference sequence). The CDR3 sequence: CASNIQGRDGYTF. The DNA of the CDR3 is TGTGCCAGCAACATACAGGGGCGGGATGGCTACACCTTC.

This clonotype came up a few times. J is TRBJ2-3 and V is TRBV20-1; TRBD2 aligns across 11 bases. The V segment lost 2 bases and the J segment 0 bases; nucleotides outside the gene matches: 10. Per the germline V gene, CDR1 is DFQATT and CDR2 is SNEGSKA (reference sequence). The length of the CDR3 is 18 residues. The CDR3 DNA reads as TGCAGTGCTAGAAGCTCTAGCGGGGGGTCCCTAAGCACAGATACGCAGTATTTT. It is translated as CSARSSSGGSLSTDTQYF.

This clonotype has a handful of counts. The V and J genes are TRBV21-1 and TRBJ1-1. TRBV21-1 is marked as a pseudogene. The CDR3 contains 13 residues. CDR3 residues: CASRVAGYTEAFF. The DNA for the CDR3 is TGTGCCAGCCGTGTGGCGGGATATACTGAAGCTTTCTTT.

This sequence joins TRBV20-1 and TRBJ2-1, with 7 bases lining up with TRBD1. The CDR3 has 12 residues. CDR1 is DFQATT, CDR2 SNEGSKA, per germline (reference sequence). V lost 6 bases to trimming and J lost 9 bases; unmatched junction nucleotides: 8. CDR3 sequence (DNA): TGCAGTGCCACAACAGGGGTGGGTGAGCAGTTCTTC. Translation gives CSATTGVGEQFF.

V usage is TRBV7-2 and J usage is TRBJ1-1; 10 nucleotides line up with TRBD1. V shed 3 bases, J shed 6 bases, and the junction held 1 base outside the gene matches. This CDR3 has 13 amino acids. Germline V gene lookup returns CDR1 SGHTA and CDR2 FQGNSA. The CDR3, as DNA: TGTGCCAGCAGCTTGGACAGGGGGGCTGAAGCTTTCTTT. Translating gives CASSLDRGAEAFF.

This clonotype showed up just a few times. V is TRBV6-2 or TRBV6-3 and J is TRBJ1-1; possibly TRBD1 for D (6 bases). V was clipped by 2 bases and J by 3 bases, with 16 bases between them. This CDR3 contains 16 residues. Germline values: CDR1 MNHEY, CDR2 SVGEGT. DNA for the CDR3: TGTGCCAGCAGTTACAATTGGACAGTCGGGGACACTGAAGCTTTCTTT. Its translation: CASSYNWTVGDTEAFF.

This clonotype has a count of ten or more. The chain links TRBV7-2 to TRBJ2-3, with D maybe TRBD1 (6 bases). This CDR3 is 12 amino acids long. V was trimmed by 3 bases and J by 10 bases, leaving 11 bases between them. CDR1 is SGHTA and CDR2 is FQGNSA in the germline V gene. The CDR3 DNA is TGTGCCAGCAGCTTCGAGACAGGTCCGCAGTATTTT. It encodes CASSFETGPQYF.

Sample share makes this clonotype medium-sized. V is TRBV12-3 or TRBV12-4 and J is TRBJ2-1; D may be TRBD1 or TRBD2 (6 bases each). V gave up 2 bases and J gave up 6 bases, with 17 bases separating them. The CDR3 has 16 amino acids. CDR3 sequence reads: CASSLKGGAVGNEQFF. The CDR3 region has the DNA TGTGCCAGCAGTTTAAAGGGGGGCGCGGTAGGCAATGAGCAGTTCTTC.

This clonotype has only a few counts. The chain uses TRBV10-3 and TRBJ1-1, with 8 bases identical to TRBD1. Germline V gene data show CDR1 as ENHRY and CDR2 as SYGVKD. The CDR3 contains 16 residues. Trimming took 3 bases from V and 10 from J; bases not matched to a gene: 16. The CDR3 protein is CAISEAGQEAGKGAFF. For the CDR3, the DNA is TGTGCCATCAGTGAAGCGGGACAGGAGGCGGGGAAGGGAGCTTTCTTT.

This clonotype has at least ten counts. The CDR3 bases are TGTGCCAGCAGCTTAGTTCCGGGACAGGGGTACAATGAGCAGTTCTTC. This translates into CASSLVPGQGYNEQFF. The chain joins TRBV7-2 to TRBJ2-1; 10 positions match TRBD1. CDR1 and CDR2 (germline): SGHTA, FQGNSA. This CDR3 spans 16 amino acids. Trimming at V came to 1 base and at J to 4 bases, leaving 4 bases not matched to a gene. The full variable domain, with the rest looked up from reference TRBV7-2 and TRBJ2-1, is GAGVSQSPSNKVTEKGKDVELRCDPISGHTALYWYRQSLGQGLEFLIYFQGNSAPDKSGLPSDRFSAERTGGSVSTLTIQRTQQEDSAVYLCASSLVPGQGYNEQFFGPGTRLTVL.

This clonotype was seen at least ten times. The V gene is TRBV7-9, the J gene TRBJ2-3, with D unclear. The CDR3 runs 16 residues. Germline V gene sequence: CDR1 SEHNR, CDR2 FQNEAQ (reference sequence). V lost 4 bases and J 5 bases, leaving 19 bases between the germline ends. The chain's CDR3 is CASSYDRSSGVDTQYF. The CDR3 coding sequence is TGTGCCAGCAGCTACGATAGGTCCAGTGGGGTAGATACGCAGTATTTT.

The gene calls are TRBV27 and TRBJ1-1, with D uncertain. Trimming pared 0 bases from V and 4 bases from J, leaving 9 bases between. The CDR3 spans 14 residues. The germline V gene encodes CDR1 MNHEY and CDR2 SMNVEV (reference sequence). The CDR3 sequence: CASSLSSGCTEAFF. CDR3 DNA: TGTGCCAGCAGTTTATCGTCAGGCTGCACTGAAGCTTTCTTT.

CDR3 nucleotides: TGCGCCAGCAGTGGAACAGTCAACACTGAAGCTTTCTTT. Translated, it gives CASSGTVNTEAFF. The genes are TRBV10-2 and TRBJ1-1; no firm D call. V was pared by 4 bases and J by 2 bases, with 8 bases between. The CDR3 runs 13 residues. The germline V gene encodes CDR1 WSHSY and CDR2 SAAADI.

The chain couples TRBV10-2 to TRBJ2-7; 9 positions agree with TRBD2. V trimming: 7 bases; J trimming: 3 bases; junction bases outside the gene matches: 13. The CDR3 is 16 residues long. CDR1 is WSHSY, CDR2 SAAADI, per germline. Written as DNA, the CDR3 is TGCGCCAGCACATTGGCGTCTAGCGGGGCTTACTACGAGCAGTACTTC. It specifies CASTLASSGAYYEQYF.

A few counts support this clonotype. The V gene is TRBV20-1, the J gene TRBJ1-1, with a possible D match to TRBD1 (5 bases). The CDR3 covers 14 residues. The V gene lost 3 bases and the J gene lost 0 bases, with 11 bases spanning the gap. Germline V gives CDR1 DFQATT, CDR2 SNEGSKA (reference sequence). The CDR3 DNA follows: TGCAGTGCTAGGTGGGACCAGGTGAACACTGAAGCTTTCTTT. It is translated as CSARWDQVNTEAFF.

The rearrangement uses TRBV10-3 and TRBJ1-1; D is ambiguous. The germline V gene encodes CDR1 ENHRY and CDR2 SYGVKD. The CDR3 totals 14 residues. V shed 1 base and J shed 1 base, with 7 bases lying between them. The CDR3 DNA is TGTGCCATCAGTGAGTTAGCTGGGAACACTGAAGCTTTCTTT. This translates into CAISELAGNTEAFF.

At least ten counts were recorded for this clonotype. The gene calls are TRBV3-1 and TRBJ2-1, with 7 positions matching TRBD2. J lost 8 bases, V lost 2 bases, and 9 bases had no gene match. In germline, CDR1 is LGHDT, CDR2 YNNKEL (reference sequence). The CDR3 is 15 residues long. The CDR3 sequence: CASSQYPLAGDEQFF. The CDR3 bases are TGTGCCAGCAGCCAATACCCGCTGGCGGGGGATGAGCAGTTCTTC.